These 14 T cell receptor beta chains were sequenced from one sample in a study of beta chain features in type 1 diabetes (dated by TCRdb to between 2017 and 2018). Libraries were prepared through the immunoSEQ multiplex PCR assay. The High Capacity cDNA Reverse Transcription Kit was used to reverse transcribe all of the isolated RNA, meaning that expressed TCRB transcripts were what got sequenced. TCRdb took this table from immuneACCESS and kept in-frame rearrangements with V and J called. Such tables lack part of the clones; where checked against another copy, unresolved V genes explain under half of the gap, and the rest is unexplained. The sample contains under 250,000 clones, 11% of them found a single time. The ten largest clonotypes hold about 1.2% of the sample. Material: central memory CD4+ T cells from blood. The receptors were gathered from a man between 18 and 35 years old in good health.

The rearrangement uses TRBV30 and TRBJ2-1; the D gene is possibly TRBD2 (6 bases). V lost 7 bases and J 0 bases, leaving 16 bases between the germline ends. CDR1 GTSNPN and CDR2 SVGIG come from the germline V gene (reference sequence). This CDR3 is built from 15 residues. DNA for the CDR3: TGTGCCTCCAGTCTCGGGAGCGGCTCCTACAATGAGCAGTTCTTC. This gives the protein CASSLGSGSYNEQFF.

This clone was seen ten or more times. This chain joins TRBV28 and TRBJ2-1; no reliable D call. The CDR3 spans 11 residues. Germline V lookup: CDR1 MDHEN, CDR2 SYDVKM. Deletions cut 6 bases from V and 5 bases from J, with 5 bases between. The CDR3 reads CASRSNNEQFF. In DNA, the CDR3 is TGTGCCAGCAGGAGTAACAATGAGCAGTTCTTC.

This clone was seen more than once but under ten times. The chain employs TRBV4-3 and TRBJ2-2; no clear D. Germline-derived CDR1 and CDR2 are LGHNA and YSLEER. V lost 0 bases and J 9 bases, leaving 11 bases between the germline ends. The CDR3 spans 14 residues. The CDR3 loop is CASSQDDGRRELFF. For the CDR3, the DNA is TGCGCCAGCAGCCAAGATGACGGGCGCCGGGAGCTGTTTTTT.

This clone has just a few counts. The chain is built from TRBV4-2 and TRBJ1-5; TRBD1 is a possible D gene (6 bases). This CDR3 is built from 16 residues. Germline V gene sequence: CDR1 LGHNA, CDR2 YNFKEQ. Trimming stripped 1 base from V and 5 bases from J, with 15 bases between. CDR3 sequence: CASSQVVGTKDQPQHF. In DNA form, the CDR3 reads TGTGCCAGCAGCCAAGTGGTCGGGACAAAGGATCAGCCCCAGCATTTT.

This clone was found a few times. The junction departs from the called germline gene at one end, perhaps through a read error. V usage is TRBV7-7 and J usage is TRBJ2-1; tentative D call: TRBD1 (6 bases). The CDR3 length is 13 residues. The germline V gene encodes CDR1 SSHAT and CDR2 FNYEAQ (reference sequence). CDR3 nucleotides: TGTGCTAGCAGCTTGGACAGACTTAACGAGCAGTTCTTC. Residues: CASSLDRLNEQFF. The full variable domain, in which reference TRBV7-7 and TRBJ2-1 provide the parts outside the CDR3, is GAGVSQSPRYKVTKRGQDVTLRCDPISSHATLYWYQQALGQGPEFLTYFNYEAQPDKSGLPSDRFSAERPEGSISTLTIQRTEQRDSAMYRCASSLDRLNEQFFGPGTRLTVL.

In the case of this clone: The junction departs from the called germline gene at one end, perhaps through a read error. This chain joins TRBV11-2 and TRBJ2-5, with D possibly being TRBD1 (6 bases). Germline CDR1 is SGHAT and CDR2 is FQNNGV. There are 14 residues in the CDR3. The CDR3 bases are TGTGCCAGCAGCTCCGGGACATTTCAAGAGACTCAGTACTTC. Its translation is CASSSGTFQETQYF.

J is TRBJ2-2 and V is TRBV29-1; weak D call: TRBD1 (5 bases). This CDR3 contains 13 residues. The V gene lost 7 bases and the J gene lost 6 bases, with 15 bases spanning the gap. The germline V gene encodes CDR1 SQVTM and CDR2 ANQGSEA. The CDR3 sequence: CSAKQGFAGELFF. The CDR3, as DNA: TGCAGCGCGAAGCAGGGCTTCGCCGGGGAGCTGTTTTTT.

The sample holds a few counts of this clone. The chain uses TRBV7-2 and TRBJ2-5, with 10 bases aligning to TRBD2. Unmatched junction bases numbered 21, after V lost 5 bases and J lost 6 bases. Germline V lookup: CDR1 SGHTA, CDR2 FQGNSA. The CDR3 has 19 residues. As DNA, the CDR3 is TGTGCCAGCAGCGCCCGGGACACCCTAACTAGCGGGACCCAGAAGACCCAGTACTTC. Translating gives CASSARDTLTSGTQKTQYF.

The J gene is TRBJ2-1, the V gene TRBV7-7; 8 bases are a match to TRBD1. The J segment lost 6 bases and the V segment lost 5 bases, leaving 3 bases of the junction unmatched. CDR3 length equals 13 residues. CDR1 SSHAT and CDR2 FNYEAQ come from the germline V gene (reference sequence). The CDR3, as DNA: TGTGCCAGCAGCCTGGACAGGGTCAATGAGCAGTTCTTC. Its translation is CASSLDRVNEQFF.

This clone was observed many times. The chain is built from TRBV7-2 and TRBJ1-1; 10 bases fit TRBD1. Germline CDR1 reads SGHTA; CDR2 reads FQGNSA. V shed 1 base and J 3 bases; nucleotides not matched to a gene: 2. This CDR3 spans 15 amino acids. The CDR3 DNA follows: TGTGCCAGCAGCTTAGATGGGACAGGGGACACTGAAGCTTTCTTT. This sequence encodes CASSLDGTGDTEAFF.

The chain is built from TRBV29-1 and TRBJ1-1, with TRBD1 as a possible D gene (5 bases). V shed 7 bases and J shed 1 base, with 13 bases lying between them. The germline gives CDR1 SQVTM, CDR2 ANQGSEA. The CDR3 loop spans 13 amino acids. CDR3 loop: CSARAGGNTEAFF. DNA for the CDR3: TGCAGCGCCCGAGCCGGGGGGAACACTGAAGCTTTCTTT.

The CDR3 sequence is CASSSQRMGEQYF. CDR3 DNA sequence: TGTGCCAGCAGCTCTCAAAGAATGGGCGAGCAGTACTTC. V usage is TRBV7-6 and J usage is TRBJ2-7; D gene unclear. Trimming took off 4 bases at V and 6 bases at J, with 13 bases between the two ends. The CDR3 is 13 residues long. Germline lookup yields CDR1 SGHVS and CDR2 FNYEAQ.

This clone was observed a few times. This chain joins TRBV6-6 and TRBJ2-3; tentative D call: TRBD2 (5 bases). CDR3 length: 14 residues. V was shortened by 8 bases and J by 0 bases, with 12 bases between the two germline ends. Germline CDR1 is MNHNY and CDR2 is SVGAGI (reference sequence). CDR3 sequence: CASGRSSSTDTQYF. CDR3 nucleotides: TGTGCCAGCGGGAGAAGTTCTAGCACAGATACGCAGTATTTT.

The rearrangement links TRBV5-1 to TRBJ1-3; D remains unclear. V was pared by 0 bases and J by 0 bases, with 19 bases between. CDR3 length: 19 residues. Germline-derived CDR1 and CDR2 are SGHRS and YFSETQ. CDR3 DNA: TGCGCCAGCAGCTTGGATGGAGCCAGGTGGGCTCTCTCTGGAAACACCATATATTTT. Encoded protein: CASSLDGARWALSGNTIYF.